This TCR beta chain was identified in a study of cytomegalovirus exposure and HLA in healthy donors. Generated by immunoSEQ multiplex PCR, the TCRdb table keeps only in-frame clones and is missing some. The sample holds roughly 150,000 clones; 85% to 90% are singletons and the top ten take 2.5% to 4%. To note about this clone: Antigen specificity is unknown.

V was pared by 7 bases and J by 6 bases, with 6 bases of the junction left unmatched. Germline-derived CDR1 and CDR2 are ENHRY and SYGVKD. The CDR3 runs 14 residues. Study-wide results and limits: Altogether, 164 TCR beta chains were recorded as cytomegalovirus-associated. Rare TCR sequences predominated, though certain public TCRs were found in many donors. Per published reports, the classifier diagnosed cytomegalovirus status with high specificity and sensitivity.

The clonotype was recovered from a woman younger than 35 in good health and CMV-seropositive. Material: PBMCs. The V call is TRBV10-3, the J call TRBJ1-5, with TRBD1 matching 10 bases. The CDR3 nucleotides are TGTGCCATCACTGACGACAGGGGGCTTCAGCCCCAGCATTTT. Protein sequence: CAITDDRGLQPQHF.